This T cell receptor (beta chain) derives from a study of type 1 regulatory T cells. This clonotype was recorded a few times. TCRdb re-called the reads with MiXCR, one entry per CDR3 protein. The sample carries 80,000 to 100,000 distinct CDR3 sequences, roughly a third recorded once. With 6 bases removed from V and 0 bases from J, the gap between germline ends came to 12 bases. Germline-derived CDR1 and CDR2 are SQVTM and ANQGSEA. The CDR3 is made up of 14 amino acids. The sequenced sample was CD4+ T cells, either the whole sample or a sorted fraction (not recorded which). V and J are TRBV29-1 and TRBJ2-1; D gene ambiguous. The sequence was obtained from a human donor in good health. CDR3 protein: CSVPLGSSYNEQFF. The CDR3 bases are TGCAGCGTGCCACTTGGAAGCTCCTACAATGAGCAGTTCTTC.